The 32 T cell receptor beta chains below come from one sample, sequenced in a study of T-cell memory formation after mild COVID-19. A single record per CDR3 protein comes from TCRdb applying MiXCR to the 5' RACE reads. The table records hundreds of thousands of distinct CDR3 sequences, roughly a sixth of them present only once. Sequencing input: PBMCs or a T cell subset sorted from them (not recorded which). Receptors originate from an adult woman who had mild COVID-19 (a few samples of this study predate the infection). Cell type and time point are not known.

This clonotype appeared a few times. V and J are TRBV7-2 and TRBJ1-6; TRBD1 aligns across 7 bases. Germline loops: CDR1 SGHTA, CDR2 FQGNSA. The CDR3 totals 14 residues. The V gene end was trimmed by 10 bases and the J gene end by 9 bases; junction bases not matched to a gene: 12. Written as DNA, the CDR3 is TGTGCCACCCGGCCCGGGACAGTCGGTTCACCCCTCCACTTT. It codes for CATRPGTVGSPLHF.

The V call is TRBV27, the J call TRBJ2-1; 8 bases line up with TRBD1. The ends lost 5 bases at V and 5 bases at J; junction bases unmatched: 20. The CDR3 has 19 amino acids. Germline V gene lookup returns CDR1 MNHEY and CDR2 SMNVEV (reference sequence). The CDR3 is CASSDYMERTGPFHNEQFF. As DNA, the CDR3 is TGTGCCAGCAGTGACTACATGGAAAGGACAGGGCCTTTTCACAATGAGCAGTTCTTC.

The chain links TRBV6-2 or TRBV6-3 to TRBJ2-1, with D perhaps given as TRBD1 or TRBD2 (5 bases each). The CDR3 extends over 17 amino acids. CDR1 and CDR2 from the germline V gene are MNHEY and SVGEGT. V dropped 5 bases and J dropped 5 bases, with 22 bases sitting between them. The DNA for the CDR3 is TGTGCCAGCAGTACCCTGACGGGACCCCCCCTTAACAATGAGCAGTTCTTC. Protein product: CASSTLTGPPLNNEQFF.

The chain combines TRBV20-1 with TRBJ1-2; a weak D match, TRBD1 (6 bases). CDR1 and CDR2 from the germline V gene are DFQATT and SNEGSKA (reference sequence). Trimming left V 6 bases short and J 2 bases short, with 16 bases between. The CDR3 contains 14 residues. The CDR3 DNA reads TGCAGTGCCCGGGAGGGGGGTCGAAACTATGGCTACACCTTC. It encodes CSAREGGRNYGYTF.

J is TRBJ2-1 and V is TRBV4-3; 10 nucleotides align to TRBD2. Germline V gene data show CDR1 as LGHNA and CDR2 as YSLEER. Trimming removed 0 bases from V and 8 bases from J; junction bases left unmatched: 4. CDR3 size: 15 residues. CDR3: CASSQEGSGRYEQFF. The CDR3 DNA sequence: TGCGCCAGCAGCCAAGAGGGTAGCGGGAGGTATGAGCAGTTCTTC.

This clonotype was detected a few times. The rearrangement uses TRBV6-2 or TRBV6-3 and TRBJ2-7; 11 bases fit TRBD1. Trimming cost V 8 bases and J 3 bases; bases outside gene matches: 9. This CDR3 comprises 15 residues. Germline CDR1 MNHEY, CDR2 SVGEGT. CDR3 coding DNA: TGTGCCAGCGAGGCCGGGACAGGGGGAAGCTACGAGCAGTACTTC. Its translation is CASEAGTGGSYEQYF.

This clonotype came up a few times. The chain employs TRBV3-1 and TRBJ2-5; no reliable D call. This CDR3 region has 13 residues. The V and J ends lost 1 base and 4 bases respectively, with 7 bases between them. CDR1 LGHDT and CDR2 YNNKEL come from the germline V gene (reference sequence). This CDR3 reads CASSQVRGETQYF. The CDR3 nucleotides read TGTGCCAGCAGCCAAGTACGCGGAGAGACCCAGTACTTC.

This clonotype was observed a few times. The rearrangement links TRBV28 to TRBJ2-1; weak D call: TRBD1 (6 bases). Per the germline V gene, CDR1 is MDHEN and CDR2 is SYDVKM. Trimming pared 5 bases from V and 5 bases from J, leaving 13 bases between. The CDR3 extends over 14 amino acids. As DNA, the CDR3 is TGTGCCAGCAGTCTCCGGGACAACAACAATGAGCAGTTCTTC. Translation: CASSLRDNNNEQFF.

This clonotype was detected only a few times. This chain links TRBV15 with TRBJ2-7; D perhaps matches TRBD2 (6 bases). CDR3 length equals 14 residues. Germline CDR1 LNHNV, CDR2 YYDKDF (reference sequence). Trimming pared 9 bases from V and 3 bases from J, leaving 18 bases between. The CDR3 region has the DNA TGTGCCACGGAGGAAGGCAAGGAGGGCTACGAGCAGTACTTC. Translation: CATEEGKEGYEQYF.

In its sample, this clonotype was seen a few times. J is TRBJ2-7 and V is TRBV4-1; D perhaps matches TRBD1 (5 bases). CDR1 is MGHRA and CDR2 is YSYEKL in the germline V gene. V dropped 4 bases and J dropped 2 bases, with 15 bases sitting between them. This CDR3 region has 15 residues. The CDR3 here is CASSLQDKATYEQYF. CDR3 nucleotides: TGCGCCAGCAGCCTTCAGGACAAAGCCACCTACGAGCAGTACTTC.

V is TRBV7-9 and J is TRBJ2-3; 12 nucleotides agree with TRBD2. In germline, CDR1 is SEHNR, CDR2 FQNEAQ (reference sequence). The CDR3 totals 22 residues. With V trimmed by 1 base and J by 0 bases, 17 bases remained unmatched. The CDR3, as DNA: TGTGCCAGCAGCTTAGGGAGCTATGTGACTAGCGGGAGACGGGAAAGCACAGATACGCAGTATTTT. Protein product: CASSLGSYVTSGRRESTDTQYF.

The CDR3 nucleotides are TGCGCCAGCAGCTTTACACCTACCAGCACAGATACGCAGTATTTT. Encoded protein: CASSFTPTSTDTQYF. The chain employs TRBV5-1 and TRBJ2-3; the D is unclear. The V gene lost 2 bases and the J gene lost 0 bases, with 10 bases spanning the gap. This CDR3 spans 15 amino acids. CDR1 and CDR2 (germline): SGHRS, YFSETQ.

Remarks on this clonotype: The CDR3 carries no conserved terminal phenylalanine or tryptophan, so it likely arises from a read error. The gene calls are TRBV6-6 and TRBJ1-3; D is unresolved. Germline V gene lookup returns CDR1 MNHNY and CDR2 SVGAGI (reference sequence). This CDR3 spans 16 amino acids. V lost 6 bases and J lost 5, with 20 bases in between. Here the CDR3 reads CASRMSGLLSRNTIYI. The CDR3 DNA sequence: TGTGCCAGCAGGATGTCAGGTCTCCTAAGCCGAAACACCATATATATT.

V gene TRBV7-2 combines with J gene TRBJ2-2; D uncertain. The V and J ends lost 1 base and 7 bases respectively, with 16 bases between them. Germline V lookup: CDR1 SGHTA, CDR2 FQGNSA. The CDR3 totals 16 residues. The CDR3 bases are TGTGCCAGCAGCTTAGAGGTTGGCAGGTTGGGCGGGGAGCTGTTTTTT. Translating gives CASSLEVGRLGGELFF.

The J gene is TRBJ2-1, the V gene TRBV12-3 or TRBV12-4; tentative D call: TRBD2 (7 bases). Trimming left V 5 bases short and J 7 bases short, with 15 bases between. This CDR3 spans 14 amino acids. The CDR3 DNA reads as TGTGCCAGCAGTCCATTAGGGGGGGTTAATGAGCAGTTCTTC. It yields the protein CASSPLGGVNEQFF.

This clonotype was counted only a few times. The chain has TRBV2 and TRBJ2-7; D may be TRBD1 (5 bases). Trimming removed 7 bases at V and 2 bases at J, with 12 bases between. This CDR3 comprises 13 residues. Germline-derived CDR1 and CDR2 are SNHLY and FYNNEI. The CDR3 loop is CASTDSSAYEQYF. The CDR3 nucleotides are TGTGCCAGCACAGACAGTTCCGCCTACGAGCAGTACTTC.

This clonotype has ten or more counts. The chain joins TRBV3-1 to TRBJ2-1; D gene uncertain. The V and J ends lost 1 base and 7 bases respectively, with 11 bases between them. CDR1 is LGHDT, CDR2 YNNKEL, per germline (reference sequence). The CDR3 is 14 amino acids. The CDR3 DNA sequence: TGTGCCAGCAGCCAAGGAGTGAACCCGAATGAGCAGTTCTTC. This gives the protein CASSQGVNPNEQFF.

The chain links TRBV25-1 to TRBJ1-1; the D gene is possibly TRBD1 (5 bases). Germline V gene data show CDR1 as MGHDK and CDR2 as SYGVNS. The CDR3 has 14 residues. V was clipped by 8 bases and J by 7 bases, with 20 bases between them. In DNA form, the CDR3 reads TGTGCCAGCCGAGCACCGGGACGGCAGGGTGAAGCTTTCTTT. Encoded protein: CASRAPGRQGEAFF. Filled out from reference TRBV25-1 and TRBJ1-1, the complete variable domain reads EADIYQTPRYLVIGTGKKITLECSQTMGHDKMYWYQQDPGMELHLIHYSYGVNSTEKGDLSSESTVSRIRTEHFPLTLESARPSHTSQYLCASRAPGRQGEAFFGQGTRLTVV.

This clonotype was seen a few times. The chain carries TRBV15 and TRBJ1-1, with D tentatively TRBD1 (5 bases). Germline V gene data show CDR1 as LNHNV and CDR2 as YYDKDF (reference sequence). There are 12 residues in the CDR3. With 5 bases removed from V and 11 bases from J, the gap between germline ends came to 15 bases. Here the CDR3 DNA reads TGTGCCACCAGCCCCCACGGGGGGAAGGCTTTCTTT. It specifies CATSPHGGKAFF.

This clonotype has more than one count but fewer than ten. The chain uses TRBV10-3 and TRBJ2-7, with D perhaps matching TRBD2 (6 bases). The V end was cut by 2 bases, the J end by 3 bases, with 14 bases between. Germline loops: CDR1 ENHRY, CDR2 SYGVKD. The CDR3 totals 15 residues. CDR3 sequence reads: CAISEVGGGVYEQYF. The CDR3 DNA reads as TGTGCCATCAGTGAGGTTGGGGGAGGAGTCTACGAGCAGTACTTC.

This clonotype was counted between two and nine times. The DNA for the CDR3 is TGTGCCAGCAGCTTATCGGGGGCTCGGAGCTATGGCTACACCTTC. It yields the protein CASSLSGARSYGYTF. The V and J genes are TRBV7-8 and TRBJ1-2; weak D call: TRBD1 (6 bases). Deletions cut 2 bases from V and 4 bases from J, with 14 bases between. This CDR3 is 15 amino acids long. Germline loops: CDR1 SGHVS, CDR2 FQNEAQ.

The CDR3 region has the DNA TGCGCCAGCAGCTTGGAACAGGGGGCCCACGAGCAGTACTTC. Protein: CASSLEQGAHEQYF. The chain recombines TRBV5-1 with TRBJ2-7; TRBD1 matches 9 bases. Per the germline V gene, CDR1 is SGHRS and CDR2 is YFSETQ. This CDR3 region has 14 residues. The ends lost 0 bases at V and 5 bases at J; junction bases unmatched: 3.

This clonotype was counted a few times. The V call is TRBV7-2, the J call TRBJ2-7; 8 bases match TRBD1. The junction had 7 bases not matched to a gene; V was cut back by 2 bases and J by 7 bases. The CDR3 is 14 residues long. Germline loops: CDR1 SGHTA, CDR2 FQGNSA. Here the CDR3 DNA reads TGTGCCAGCAGCTTAAGACAGGGGCTGAAAGAGCAGTACTTC. It yields the protein CASSLRQGLKEQYF.

This clonotype was observed a handful of times. The chain combines TRBV9 with TRBJ2-1; D possibly uses TRBD1 or TRBD2 (5 bases each). Germline CDR1 is SGDLS and CDR2 is YYNGEE. Between the trimmed V and J ends, which lost 3 bases and 6 bases, there was a span of 16 bases. CDR3 length: 15 amino acids. The CDR3 is CASSEGPEGPNEQFF. CDR3 sequence (DNA): TGTGCCAGCAGCGAGGGCCCTGAGGGACCCAATGAGCAGTTCTTC.

This chain connects TRBV3-2 to TRBJ1-5; the table's TRBD1 call for D was not verified on the DNA. TRBV3-2 is designated a pseudogene. CDR3 length: 16 amino acids. CDR3 amino acids: CASSPGPPYSNQPQHF. CDR3 coding DNA: TGTGCCAGCAGTCCGGGGCCGCCTTATAGCAATCAGCCCCAGCATTTT.

The chain is built from TRBV20-1 and TRBJ1-2; 10 bases fit TRBD1. CDR1 DFQATT and CDR2 SNEGSKA come from the germline V gene (reference sequence). V gave up 1 base and J gave up 4 bases; unmatched junction bases: 6. CDR3 length: 15 residues. The CDR3 is CSARVRDRGGYGYTF. The CDR3 DNA is TGCAGTGCTAGAGTAAGGGACAGGGGTGGCTATGGCTACACCTTC.

This chain joins TRBV5-6 and TRBJ2-3; 13 nucleotides align to TRBD2. The CDR3 runs 18 residues. V dropped 0 bases and J dropped 15; count of bases not matched to a gene: 19. In germline, CDR1 is SGHDT, CDR2 YYEEEE. The CDR3 reads CASSLGRQRRTSGRTNYF. DNA of the CDR3: TGTGCCAGCAGCTTGGGCCGCCAGCGCAGGACTAGCGGGAGAACAAACTATTTT.

This clonotype came up many times. The chain is built from TRBV12-3 or TRBV12-4 and TRBJ2-7; D gene unclear. CDR3 length: 14 amino acids. Trimming stripped 4 bases from V and 3 bases from J, with 13 bases between. The CDR3 loop is CASSWYSLNYEQYF. The CDR3 DNA follows: TGTGCCAGCAGTTGGTACTCGCTTAACTACGAGCAGTACTTC.

This clonotype was observed a few times. J is TRBJ2-2 and V is TRBV7-2; D tentatively reads TRBD1 or TRBD2 (5 bases each). This CDR3 has 16 amino acids. Germline V gene sequence: CDR1 SGHTA, CDR2 FQGNSA. V was trimmed by 1 base and J by 0 bases, leaving 9 bases between them. The CDR3 sequence: CASSLGRGANTGELFF. The CDR3 coding sequence is TGTGCCAGCAGCTTAGGCCGGGGCGCGAACACCGGGGAGCTGTTTTTT.

The chain joins TRBV5-6 to TRBJ1-2; tentatively, D is TRBD1 (5 bases). The CDR3 covers 15 residues. The germline V gene encodes CDR1 SGHDT and CDR2 YYEEEE. V was clipped by 1 base and J by 5 bases, with 15 bases between them. CDR3 nucleotides: TGTGCCAGCAGCTTGACTACGGGGACGGTTTATGGCTACACCTTC. Encoded protein: CASSLTTGTVYGYTF.

The CDR3 region has the DNA TGTGCCACCAGTGACAGGTTAACCTACAATGAGCAGTTCTTC. Encoded protein: CATSDRLTYNEQFF. This sequence joins TRBV24-1 and TRBJ2-1, with D unclear. V lost 4 bases and J 2 bases, leaving 8 bases between the germline ends. The CDR3 has 14 amino acids. The germline gives CDR1 KGHDR, CDR2 SFDVKD.

This clonotype showed up many times. The chain employs TRBV7-9 and TRBJ2-2, with D possibly being TRBD1 (5 bases). The CDR3 has 13 amino acids. The germline CDR1 and CDR2 sequences are SEHNR and FQNEAQ (reference sequence). Trimming cost V 8 bases and J 6 bases, with 13 bases left between them. As DNA, the CDR3 is TGTGCCAGCTCTCCCCCAGGGCCCGGGGAGCTGTTTTTT. Its translation: CASSPPGPGELFF. The full variable domain, rest sourced from reference TRBV7-9 and TRBJ2-2, is DTGVSQNPRHKITKRGQNVTFRCDPISEHNRLYWYRQTLGQGPEFLTYFQNEAQLEKSRLLSDRFSAERPKGSFSTLEIQRTEQGDSAMYLCASSPPGPGELFFGEGSRLTVL.